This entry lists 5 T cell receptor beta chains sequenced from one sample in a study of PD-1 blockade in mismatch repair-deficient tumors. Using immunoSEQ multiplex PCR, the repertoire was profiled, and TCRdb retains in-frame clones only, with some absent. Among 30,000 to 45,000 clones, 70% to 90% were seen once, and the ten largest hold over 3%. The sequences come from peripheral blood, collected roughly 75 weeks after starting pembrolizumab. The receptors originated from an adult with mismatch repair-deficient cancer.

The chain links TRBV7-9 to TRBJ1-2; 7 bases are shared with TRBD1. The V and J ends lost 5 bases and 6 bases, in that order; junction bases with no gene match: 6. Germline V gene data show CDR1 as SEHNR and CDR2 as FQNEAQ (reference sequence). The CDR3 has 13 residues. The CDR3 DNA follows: TGTGCCAGCAGCCATGACAGGGTTAATGGCTACACCTTC. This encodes CASSHDRVNGYTF.

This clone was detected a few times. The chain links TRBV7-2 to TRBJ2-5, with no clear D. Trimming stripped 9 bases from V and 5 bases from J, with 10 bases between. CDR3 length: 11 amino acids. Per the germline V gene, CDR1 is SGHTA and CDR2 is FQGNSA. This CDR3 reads CASRLGETQYF. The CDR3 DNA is TGTGCCAGTCGATTGGGGGAGACCCAGTACTTC.

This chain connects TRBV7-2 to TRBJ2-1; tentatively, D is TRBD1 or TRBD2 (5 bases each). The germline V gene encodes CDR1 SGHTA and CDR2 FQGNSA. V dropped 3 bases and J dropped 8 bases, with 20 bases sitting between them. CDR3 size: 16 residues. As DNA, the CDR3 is TGTGCCAGCAGCTTGGGTGGGGACGGAGCCTTTGATGAGCAGTTCTTC. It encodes CASSLGGDGAFDEQFF. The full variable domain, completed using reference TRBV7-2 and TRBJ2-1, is GAGVSQSPSNKVTEKGKDVELRCDPISGHTALYWYRQSLGQGLEFLIYFQGNSAPDKSGLPSDRFSAERTGGSVSTLTIQRTQQEDSAVYLCASSLGGDGAFDEQFFGPGTRLTVL.

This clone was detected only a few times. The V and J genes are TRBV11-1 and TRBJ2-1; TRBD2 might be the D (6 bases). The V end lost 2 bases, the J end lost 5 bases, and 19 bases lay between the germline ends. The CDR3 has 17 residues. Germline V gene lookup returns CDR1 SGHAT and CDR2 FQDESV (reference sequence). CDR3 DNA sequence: TGTGCCAGCAGCTTACGTGGTGGGGGGATTGGAAACAATGAGCAGTTCTTC. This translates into CASSLRGGGIGNNEQFF.

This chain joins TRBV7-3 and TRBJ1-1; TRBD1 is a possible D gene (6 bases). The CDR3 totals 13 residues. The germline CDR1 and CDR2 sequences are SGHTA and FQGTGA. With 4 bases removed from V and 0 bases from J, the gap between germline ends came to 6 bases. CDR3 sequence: CASSWTVNTEAFF. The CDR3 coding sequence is TGTGCCAGCAGCTGGACAGTGAACACTGAAGCTTTCTTT.